The present TCR beta chain was sequenced within a study of blood T cell repertoires in COVID-19. The overall study: Sites in the United States, Italy and Spain provided acute and convalescent COVID-19 samples. In each case, the material was cDNA or gDNA derived from T cells, B-cell-depleted T cells, or PBMCs.

Assay used: immunoSEQ multiplex PCR; TCRdb lists only in-frame clones, some missing. Counted here are 250,000 to 300,000 clones, over 80% occurring once; the ten biggest clones make up 3.5% to 5.5%. The germline V gene has CDR1 LGHNA and CDR2 YNFKEQ. CDR3 size: 16 residues. V was cut by 1 base and J by 6 bases, with 16 bases left in between. Sample: peripheral blood. The chain has TRBV4-2 and TRBJ2-1; a weak D match, TRBD2 (7 bases). The TCR sequence derives from a man in his sixties who had recovered from COVID-19. CDR3 region: CASSQGSGGLGNEQFF. The DNA of the CDR3 is TGTGCCAGCAGCCAAGGTTCGGGGGGCTTGGGCAATGAGCAGTTCTTC.